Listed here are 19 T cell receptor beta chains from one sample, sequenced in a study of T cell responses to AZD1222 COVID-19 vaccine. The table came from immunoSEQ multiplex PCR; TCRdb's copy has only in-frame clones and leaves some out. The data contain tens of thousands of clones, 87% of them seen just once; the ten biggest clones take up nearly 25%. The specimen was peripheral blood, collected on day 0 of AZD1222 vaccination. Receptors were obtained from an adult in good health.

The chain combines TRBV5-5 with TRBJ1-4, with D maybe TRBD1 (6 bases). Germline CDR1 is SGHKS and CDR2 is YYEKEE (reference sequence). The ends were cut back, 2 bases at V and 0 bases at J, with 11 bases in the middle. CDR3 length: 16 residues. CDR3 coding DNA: TGTGCCAGCAGCTTTACAGGGTACTCAACTAATGAAAAACTGTTTTTT. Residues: CASSFTGYSTNEKLFF.

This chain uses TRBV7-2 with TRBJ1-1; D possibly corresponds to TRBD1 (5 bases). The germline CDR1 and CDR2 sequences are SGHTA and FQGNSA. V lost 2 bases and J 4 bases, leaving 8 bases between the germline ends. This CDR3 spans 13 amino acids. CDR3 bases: TGTGCCAGCAGCTTATCGAGGGGCACTGAAGCTTTCTTT. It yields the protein CASSLSRGTEAFF.

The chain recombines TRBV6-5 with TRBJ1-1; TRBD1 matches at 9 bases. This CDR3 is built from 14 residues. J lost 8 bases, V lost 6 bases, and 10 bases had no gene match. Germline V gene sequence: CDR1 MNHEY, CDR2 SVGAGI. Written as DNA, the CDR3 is TGTGCCAGCAGCCTCACAGGGGGCGTCTTCGAAGCTTTCTTT. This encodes CASSLTGGVFEAFF.

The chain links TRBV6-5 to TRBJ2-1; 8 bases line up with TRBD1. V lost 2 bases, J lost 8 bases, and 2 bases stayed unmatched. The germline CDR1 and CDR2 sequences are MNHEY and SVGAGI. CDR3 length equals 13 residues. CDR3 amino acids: CASSYDRGDEQFF. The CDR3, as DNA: TGTGCCAGCAGTTACGACAGGGGCGATGAGCAGTTCTTC.

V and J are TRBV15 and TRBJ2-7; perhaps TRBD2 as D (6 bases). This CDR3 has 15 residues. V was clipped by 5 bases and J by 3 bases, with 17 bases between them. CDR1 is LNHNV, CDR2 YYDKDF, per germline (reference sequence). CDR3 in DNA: TGTGCCACCAGCTTTGAGAGTAGCGGAATCTACGAGCAGTACTTC. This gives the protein CATSFESSGIYEQYF.

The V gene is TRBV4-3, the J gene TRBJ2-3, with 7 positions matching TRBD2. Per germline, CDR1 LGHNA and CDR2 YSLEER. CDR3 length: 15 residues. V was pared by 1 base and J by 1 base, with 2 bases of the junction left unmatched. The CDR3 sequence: CASSQVAGGTDTQYF. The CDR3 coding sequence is TGCGCCAGCAGCCAAGTGGCGGGGGGCACAGATACGCAGTATTTT.

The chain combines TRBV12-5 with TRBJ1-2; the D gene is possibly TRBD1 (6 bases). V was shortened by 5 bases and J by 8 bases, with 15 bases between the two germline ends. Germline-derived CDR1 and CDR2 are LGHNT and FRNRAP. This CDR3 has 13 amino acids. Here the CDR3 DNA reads TGTGCTAGTGGTCAAGGGGGAGGCTGGGGCTACACCTTC. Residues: CASGQGGGWGYTF.

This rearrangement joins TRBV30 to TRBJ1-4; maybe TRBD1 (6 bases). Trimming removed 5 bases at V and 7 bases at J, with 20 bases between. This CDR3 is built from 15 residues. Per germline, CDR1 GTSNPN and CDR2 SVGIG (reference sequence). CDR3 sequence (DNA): TGTGCCTGGCGCCAAGGGGGGGCGTCTGGTGAAAAACTGTTTTTT. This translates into CAWRQGGASGEKLFF.

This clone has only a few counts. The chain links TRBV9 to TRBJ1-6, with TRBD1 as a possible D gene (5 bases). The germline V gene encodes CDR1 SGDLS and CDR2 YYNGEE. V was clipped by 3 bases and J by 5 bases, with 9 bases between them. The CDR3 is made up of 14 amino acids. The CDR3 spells CASSAGLNNSPLHF. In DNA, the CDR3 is TGTGCCAGCAGCGCGGGACTGAATAATTCACCCCTCCACTTT.

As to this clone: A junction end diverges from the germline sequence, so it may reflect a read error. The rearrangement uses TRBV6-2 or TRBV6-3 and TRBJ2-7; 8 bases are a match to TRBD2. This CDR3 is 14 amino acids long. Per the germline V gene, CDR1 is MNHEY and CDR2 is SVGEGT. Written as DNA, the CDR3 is TGTGCCAGCAGTTACTGGACTAGCTCCCACGAGCAGTACTTC. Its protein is CASSYWTSSHEQYF.

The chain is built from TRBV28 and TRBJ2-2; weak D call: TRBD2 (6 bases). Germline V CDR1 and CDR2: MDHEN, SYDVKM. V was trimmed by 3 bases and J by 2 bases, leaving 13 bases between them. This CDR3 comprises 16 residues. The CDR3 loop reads CASSFPGTPNTGELFF. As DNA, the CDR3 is TGTGCCAGCAGTTTCCCCGGGACTCCAAACACCGGGGAGCTGTTTTTT.

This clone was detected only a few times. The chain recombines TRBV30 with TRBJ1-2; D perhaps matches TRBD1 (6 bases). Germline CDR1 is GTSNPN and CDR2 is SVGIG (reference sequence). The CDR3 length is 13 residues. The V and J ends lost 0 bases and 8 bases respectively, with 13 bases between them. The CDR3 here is CAWSVGGLRGYTF. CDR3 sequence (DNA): TGTGCCTGGAGTGTCGGGGGCCTGAGGGGCTACACCTTC.

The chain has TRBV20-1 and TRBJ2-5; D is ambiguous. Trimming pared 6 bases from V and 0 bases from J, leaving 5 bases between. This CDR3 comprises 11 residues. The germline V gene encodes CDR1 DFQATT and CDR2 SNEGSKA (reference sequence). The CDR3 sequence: CSAQDQETQYF. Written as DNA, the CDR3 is TGCAGTGCCCAGGACCAAGAGACCCAGTACTTC.

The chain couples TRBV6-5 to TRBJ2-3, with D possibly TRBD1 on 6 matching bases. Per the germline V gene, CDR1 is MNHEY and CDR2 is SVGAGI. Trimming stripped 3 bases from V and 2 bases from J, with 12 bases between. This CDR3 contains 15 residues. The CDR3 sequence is CASSYQGLVTDTQYF. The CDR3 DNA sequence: TGTGCCAGCAGTTATCAGGGGCTTGTCACAGATACGCAGTATTTT.

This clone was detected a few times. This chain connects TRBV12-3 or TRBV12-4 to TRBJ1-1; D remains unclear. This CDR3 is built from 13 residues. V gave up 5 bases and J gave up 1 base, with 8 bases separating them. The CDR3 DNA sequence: TGTGCCAGCAGTCCCCAGGCGAACACTGAAGCTTTCTTT. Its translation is CASSPQANTEAFF.

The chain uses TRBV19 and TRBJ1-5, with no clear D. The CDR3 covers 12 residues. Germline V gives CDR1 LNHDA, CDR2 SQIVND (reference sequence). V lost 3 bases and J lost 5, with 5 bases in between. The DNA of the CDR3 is TGTGCCAGTAGTATCGTCTATCAGCCCCAGCATTTT. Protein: CASSIVYQPQHF.

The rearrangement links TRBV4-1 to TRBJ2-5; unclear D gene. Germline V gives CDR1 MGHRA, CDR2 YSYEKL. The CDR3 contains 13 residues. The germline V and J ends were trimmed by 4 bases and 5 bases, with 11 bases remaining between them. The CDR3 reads CASSLSLSETQYF. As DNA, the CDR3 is TGCGCCAGCAGCCTAAGTCTTAGCGAGACCCAGTACTTC.

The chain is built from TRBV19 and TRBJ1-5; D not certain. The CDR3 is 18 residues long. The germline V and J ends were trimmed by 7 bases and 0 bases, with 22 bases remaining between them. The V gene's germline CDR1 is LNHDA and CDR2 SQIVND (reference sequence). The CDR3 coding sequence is TGTGCCAGTAAGTCACTATCGTCCTTACTTTATAGCAATCAGCCCCAGCATTTT. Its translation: CASKSLSSLLYSNQPQHF.

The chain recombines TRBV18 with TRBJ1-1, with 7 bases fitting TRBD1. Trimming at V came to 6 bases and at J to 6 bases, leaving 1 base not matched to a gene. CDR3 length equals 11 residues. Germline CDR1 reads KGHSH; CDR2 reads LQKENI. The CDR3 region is CASSQGAEAFF. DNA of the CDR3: TGTGCCAGCTCTCAGGGGGCTGAAGCTTTCTTT.